This passage covers 21 T cell receptor beta chains from one sample sequenced in a study of blood T cell repertoires in COVID-19. TCRdb's table, derived via immunoSEQ multiplex PCR, lists solely in-frame clones and lacks some. The sample records tens of thousands of clones, 70% to 75% being singletons. The sample comprised peripheral blood. These receptors all stem from a man aged 50-60 years with active or convalescent COVID-19.

This chain links TRBV2 with TRBJ2-1, with D hard to call. This CDR3 is 11 amino acids long. V gave up 6 bases and J gave up 10 bases, with 10 bases separating them. Germline-derived CDR1 and CDR2 are SNHLY and FYNNEI. This chain's CDR3 is CASRGPGEQFF. CDR3 nucleotide sequence: TGTGCCAGCAGGGGCCCTGGGGAGCAGTTCTTC.

Only a few counts were recorded for this clone. The chain couples TRBV21-1 to TRBJ1-1; the table's D call, TRBD1, was not checked against the DNA. TRBV21-1 is noted as a pseudogene. This CDR3 contains 15 residues. CDR3 region: CASSRYRKMNTEAFF. The CDR3 DNA follows: TGTGCCAGCAGCCGGTACAGAAAAATGAACACTGAAGCTTTCTTT.

Here the CDR3 reads CASSEGQGVEQYF. DNA of the CDR3: TGTGCCAGCAGCGAAGGACAGGGCGTTGAGCAGTACTTC. The chain is built from TRBV7-6 and TRBJ2-7; 8 bases are shared with TRBD1. The CDR3 totals 13 residues. J gave up 7 bases and V 5 bases, and 7 bases lay outside the gene matches. Per germline, CDR1 SGHVS and CDR2 FNYEAQ. Filled out from reference TRBV7-6 and TRBJ2-7, the complete variable domain reads GAGVSQSPRYKVTKRGQDVALRCDPISGHVSLYWYRQALGQGPEFLTYFNYEAQQDKSGLPNDRFSAERPEGSISTLTIQRTEQRDSAMYRCASSEGQGVEQYFGPGTRLTVT.

The chain links TRBV6-6 to TRBJ1-6, with a possible D match to TRBD1 (6 bases). CDR3 length: 16 residues. Trimming removed 6 bases at V and 6 bases at J, with 18 bases between. CDR1 and CDR2 (germline): MNHNY, SVGAGI (reference sequence). The CDR3 is CASSRSTGSANSPLHF. CDR3 DNA: TGTGCCAGCAGCCGGAGTACAGGGTCCGCTAATTCACCCCTCCACTTT.

The gene calls are TRBV11-2 and TRBJ2-1; possible D gene TRBD2, 6 bases. The V end lost 5 bases, the J end lost 8 bases, and 22 bases lay between the germline ends. CDR3 length: 16 residues. Per germline, CDR1 SGHAT and CDR2 FQNNGV. The CDR3 sequence is CASSPLPGLRGDEQFF. In DNA, the CDR3 is TGTGCCAGCAGCCCGCTTCCGGGACTCCGAGGGGATGAGCAGTTCTTC.

The rearrangement joins TRBV7-9 to TRBJ2-4, with 8 nucleotides matching TRBD2. The CDR3 contains 16 residues. Germline values: CDR1 SEHNR, CDR2 FQNEAQ (reference sequence). V was clipped by 5 bases and J by 1 base; unmatched bases: 7. The CDR3 DNA sequence: TGTGCCAGCAGCCCCGAAGAGCGGGGGGCCAAAAACATTCAGTACTTC. As protein: CASSPEERGAKNIQYF. Complete variable domain (other parts from reference TRBV7-9 and TRBJ2-4): DTGVSQNPRHKITKRGQNVTFRCDPISEHNRLYWYRQTLGQGPEFLTYFQNEAQLEKSRLLSDRFSAERPKGSFSTLEIQRTEQGDSAMYLCASSPEERGAKNIQYFGAGTRLSVL.

The V gene is TRBV12-5, the J gene TRBJ1-6; 11 nucleotides align to TRBD1. The germline CDR1 and CDR2 sequences are LGHNT and FRNRAP. This CDR3 region has 12 residues. Trimming took 9 bases from V and 9 from J; bases not matched to a gene: 1. CDR3 sequence reads: CASGTGGSPLHF. As DNA, the CDR3 is TGTGCTAGCGGGACAGGGGGTTCACCCCTCCACTTT.

The chain recombines TRBV6-5 with TRBJ1-2; weak D call: TRBD1 (5 bases). Germline CDR1 MNHEY, CDR2 SVGAGI. V gave up 6 bases and J gave up 8 bases, with 13 bases separating them. This CDR3 region has 12 residues. CDR3 bases: TGTGCCAGCAGCGACAGACCCCCAGGCTACACCTTC. Residues: CASSDRPPGYTF.

The chain links TRBV2 to TRBJ1-6; 7 bases are shared with TRBD1. V lost 5 bases and J lost 9; bases outside the gene matches: 1. Per germline, CDR1 SNHLY and CDR2 FYNNEI. The length of the CDR3 is 12 residues. CDR3 in DNA: TGTGCCAGCAGTTACAGGGGTTCACCCCTCCACTTT. Protein sequence: CASSYRGSPLHF.

The J gene is TRBJ1-5, the V gene TRBV6-6; 9 bases map to TRBD1. Germline CDR1 MNHNY, CDR2 SVGAGI (reference sequence). The CDR3 runs to 16 residues. J was trimmed by 7 bases and V by 4 bases; bases with no gene match: 11. Written as DNA, the CDR3 is TGTGCCAGCAGTTTTCAACAGGGGGCCCGGGGCCAGCCCCAGCATTTT. This sequence encodes CASSFQQGARGQPQHF.

The V gene is TRBV28, the J gene TRBJ1-6; maybe TRBD1 (5 bases). Germline assignment: CDR1 MDHEN and CDR2 SYDVKM. This CDR3 has 12 residues. V gave up 8 bases and J gave up 6 bases, with 8 bases separating them. CDR3 DNA sequence: TGTGCCAGCTTAAGGGGTAATTCACCCCTCCACTTT. This sequence encodes CASLRGNSPLHF.

The chain links TRBV7-2 to TRBJ1-2; 9 bases agree with TRBD1. Germline CDR1 SGHTA, CDR2 FQGNSA. The CDR3 extends over 15 amino acids. Losses at the gene ends were 0 bases for V and 4 bases for J; bases not matched to a gene: 3. The CDR3 protein is CASSLASGQGYGYTF. The CDR3 DNA reads as TGTGCCAGCAGCTTAGCGTCGGGACAGGGCTATGGCTACACCTTC.

The chain uses TRBV11-3 and TRBJ2-1, with 15 bases aligning to TRBD2. From germline, CDR1 is SGHNT and CDR2 YENEEA. With 0 bases clipped from V and 0 bases from J, the junction kept 3 bases outside the gene matches. There are 19 residues in the CDR3. The DNA for the CDR3 is TGTGCCAGCAGCTTAGAGGGGACTAGCGGGGGGAGCTCCTACAATGAGCAGTTCTTC. Protein product: CASSLEGTSGGSSYNEQFF.

For the CDR3, the DNA is TGTGCCAGCAGCTTCGGGGAACAAGATACGCAGTATTTT. It is translated as CASSFGEQDTQYF. The chain carries TRBV11-3 and TRBJ2-3; maybe TRBD2 (5 bases). Germline assignment: CDR1 SGHNT and CDR2 YENEEA. The germline V and J ends were trimmed by 3 bases and 5 bases, with 9 bases remaining between them. This CDR3 comprises 13 residues.

V usage is TRBV7-6 and J usage is TRBJ2-5; the D is unclear. The CDR3 loop spans 15 amino acids. Per the germline V gene, CDR1 is SGHVS and CDR2 is FNYEAQ. The germline V and J ends were trimmed by 1 base and 2 bases, with 11 bases remaining between them. Here the CDR3 reads CASSLVRSAQETQYF. The CDR3 DNA sequence: TGTGCCAGCAGCTTAGTCAGGTCAGCACAAGAGACCCAGTACTTC. Drawing the rest from reference TRBV7-6 and TRBJ2-5, the complete variable domain is GAGVSQSPRYKVTKRGQDVALRCDPISGHVSLYWYRQALGQGPEFLTYFNYEAQQDKSGLPNDRFSAERPEGSISTLTIQRTEQRDSAMYRCASSLVRSAQETQYFGPGTRLLVL.

DNA of the CDR3: TGTGCCAGCAGCTCGACTAGCGCGGGCACAGATACGCAGTATTTT. Protein: CASSSTSAGTDTQYF. The chain joins TRBV11-2 to TRBJ2-3; 8 bases fit TRBD2. The CDR3 is 15 amino acids. With 4 bases clipped from V and 1 base from J, the junction kept 4 bases outside the gene matches. Per germline, CDR1 SGHAT and CDR2 FQNNGV.

The chain links TRBV27 to TRBJ1-6; 7 bases are a match to TRBD1. The CDR3 totals 17 residues. V lost 4 bases to trimming and J lost 0 bases; unmatched junction nucleotides: 6. The germline V gene encodes CDR1 MNHEY and CDR2 SMNVEV (reference sequence). The CDR3 coding sequence is TGTGCCAGCAGTTCGGGACAGACGAGCTCCTATAATTCACCCCTCCACTTT. It encodes CASSSGQTSSYNSPLHF.

This clone was counted between two and nine times. The V call is TRBV5-6, the J call TRBJ1-4, with 8 bases matching TRBD1. The CDR3 covers 14 residues. Trimming cost V 6 bases and J 10 bases; bases outside gene matches: 11. The germline gives CDR1 SGHDT, CDR2 YYEEEE. Written as DNA, the CDR3 is TGTGCCAGCACCAAAGACAGGGGCGTAGGAAAACTGTTTTTT. Translated, it gives CASTKDRGVGKLFF.

The V call is TRBV2, the J call TRBJ2-3; TRBD2 is a possible D gene (6 bases). This CDR3 comprises 17 residues. With 5 bases removed from V and 6 bases from J, the gap between germline ends came to 24 bases. Germline V gene sequence: CDR1 SNHLY, CDR2 FYNNEI. This CDR3 is CASSPPTSPFFSDTQYF. In nucleotides, the CDR3 is TGTGCCAGCAGTCCACCAACTAGCCCATTCTTCTCGGATACGCAGTATTTT.

V usage is TRBV5-1 and J usage is TRBJ2-7, with 8 bases lining up with TRBD2. The V gene end was trimmed by 7 bases and the J gene end by 0 bases; junction bases not matched to a gene: 3. Germline V gene sequence: CDR1 SGHRS, CDR2 YFSETQ. The CDR3 extends over 13 amino acids. CDR3 protein: CASGRGDSYEQYF. CDR3 nucleotides: TGCGCCAGCGGGCGGGGGGACTCCTACGAGCAGTACTTC.

CDR3 loop: CASTFRGGETQYF. CDR3 bases: TGTGCCAGCACCTTCCGCGGGGGGGAGACCCAGTACTTC. The chain employs TRBV12-3 or TRBV12-4 and TRBJ2-5; TRBD2 matches 8 bases. J lost 5 bases, V lost 7 bases, and 6 bases had no gene match. The CDR3 covers 13 residues.